This T cell receptor (beta chain) derives from a study of T cells in women clearing cervical HPV infection. The assay was immunoSEQ multiplex PCR, and TCRdb's table has in-frame clones only and misses some. The listing contains more than 20,000 clones. Input material: blood buffy coat. The TCR comes from a woman between 18 and 69 years old with a cervical HPV16 infection that either progressed to CIN3+ or cleared (not recorded which).

CDR3 DNA, as far as it was read: TGTGCCACCAGTGGTATGACAGGCGCTTCCTACAATGAG. Translated: CATSGMTGASYNE. The entire CDR3 protein reads CATSGMTGASYNEQFF. The chain combines TRBV24-1 with TRBJ2-1; a weak D match, TRBD1 (6 bases). The read halts 3 residues ahead of the CDR3 end, with the missing end drawn from the germline J gene. The CDR3 loop spans 16 amino acids. V dropped 5 bases and J dropped 1 base, with 14 bases sitting between them. CDR1 is KGHDR and CDR2 is SFDVKD in the germline V gene.